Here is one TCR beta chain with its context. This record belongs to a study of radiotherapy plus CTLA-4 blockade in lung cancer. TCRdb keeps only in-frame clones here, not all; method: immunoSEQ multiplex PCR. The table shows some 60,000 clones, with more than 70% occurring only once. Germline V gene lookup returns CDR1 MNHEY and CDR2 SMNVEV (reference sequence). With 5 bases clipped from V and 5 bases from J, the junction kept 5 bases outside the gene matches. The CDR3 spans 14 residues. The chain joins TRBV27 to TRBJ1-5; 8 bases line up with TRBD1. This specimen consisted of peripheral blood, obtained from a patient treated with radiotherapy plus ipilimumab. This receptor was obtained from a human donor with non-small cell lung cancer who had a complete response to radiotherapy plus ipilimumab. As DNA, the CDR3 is TGTGCCAGCAGTAGAAAGACAGGGGATCAGCCCCAGCATTTT. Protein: CASSRKTGDQPQHF.